This T cell receptor beta chain was recorded in a study of cytomegalovirus exposure and HLA in healthy donors. Trimming removed 4 bases at V and 3 bases at J, with 13 bases between. The CDR3 contains 14 residues. The germline V gene has CDR1 SGHRS and CDR2 YFSETQ. A word on this clone: What it recognizes is unknown.

The PCR made use of 60 Vbeta and 13 Jbeta primers. Assay used: immunoSEQ multiplex PCR; TCRdb lists only in-frame clones, some missing. Among 150,000 to 180,000 clones, around 83% were seen once, and the ten largest hold about 2.1%. General study findings and limits: Confirmation was obtained in vitro that a few CMV-associated chains are specific for CMV antigens. Most of the TCR beta V segments (in an earlier analysis) were productive either about 87% or about 30% of the time.

Material: PBMCs. The chain couples TRBV5-1 to TRBJ1-1, with D possibly matching TRBD1 (5 bases). The TCR sequence derives from a young woman in good health and CMV-seronegative. The CDR3 coding sequence is TGCGCCAGCAGCGGCGGCAGGGTCGACACTGAAGCTTTCTTT. The encoded protein is CASSGGRVDTEAFF.